This T cell receptor (beta chain) was sequenced during a study of blood T cell repertoires in COVID-19. The table came from immunoSEQ multiplex PCR; TCRdb's copy has only in-frame clones and leaves some out. The sample yields roughly 250,000 clones, about 80% seen once. In its sample, this clone was seen once. Germline CDR1 and CDR2: MDHEN and SYDVKM. V dropped 2 bases and J dropped 0 bases, with 14 bases sitting between them. The CDR3 covers 17 residues. The receptor comes from a woman aged 80 or over with active or convalescent COVID-19. The chain employs TRBV28 and TRBJ1-5; the D gene is possibly TRBD1 (5 bases). The sequenced sample consisted of peripheral blood. The CDR3 is CASSLVRGGNSNQPQHF. The DNA for the CDR3 is TGTGCCAGCAGTTTAGTACGCGGGGGGAATAGCAATCAGCCCCAGCATTTT.